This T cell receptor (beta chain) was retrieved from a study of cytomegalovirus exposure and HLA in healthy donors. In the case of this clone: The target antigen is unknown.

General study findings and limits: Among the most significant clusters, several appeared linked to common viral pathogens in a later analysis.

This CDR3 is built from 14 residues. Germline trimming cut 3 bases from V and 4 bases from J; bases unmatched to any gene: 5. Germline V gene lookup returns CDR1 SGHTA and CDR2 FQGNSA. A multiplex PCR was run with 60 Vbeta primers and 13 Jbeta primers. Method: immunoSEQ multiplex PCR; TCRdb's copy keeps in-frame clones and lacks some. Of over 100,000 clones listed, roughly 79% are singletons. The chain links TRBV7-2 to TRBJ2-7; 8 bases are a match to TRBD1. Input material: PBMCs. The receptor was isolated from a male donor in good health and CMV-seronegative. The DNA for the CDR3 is TGTGCCAGCAGCTTGGGACAGGTTTCTTACGAGCAGTACTTC. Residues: CASSLGQVSYEQYF.